This T cell receptor (beta chain) is drawn from a study of T cells after yellow fever vaccination. Unmatched junction bases numbered 10, after V lost 0 bases and J lost 0 bases. Germline CDR1 SGHAT, CDR2 FQNNGV. The CDR3 runs to 19 residues. TCRdb independently ran MiXCR on the 5' RACE reads; one entry per CDR3 protein. The table lists under 250,000 distinct CDR3 sequences, about 7.1% of them singletons, with more than 0.8% in the top ten. J is TRBJ2-7 and V is TRBV11-2; TRBD2 aligns across 11 bases. This material consisted of CD4+ T cells sorted from PBMCs, taken 15 days after the yellow fever booster vaccination. The TCR comes from a man younger than 45 who received the YFV17D yellow fever vaccine. The CDR3 region has the DNA TGTGCCAGCAGCTTAGAATCGGCTAGCGGGAGGTATAGCTCCTACGAGCAGTACTTC. It encodes CASSLESASGRYSSYEQYF.